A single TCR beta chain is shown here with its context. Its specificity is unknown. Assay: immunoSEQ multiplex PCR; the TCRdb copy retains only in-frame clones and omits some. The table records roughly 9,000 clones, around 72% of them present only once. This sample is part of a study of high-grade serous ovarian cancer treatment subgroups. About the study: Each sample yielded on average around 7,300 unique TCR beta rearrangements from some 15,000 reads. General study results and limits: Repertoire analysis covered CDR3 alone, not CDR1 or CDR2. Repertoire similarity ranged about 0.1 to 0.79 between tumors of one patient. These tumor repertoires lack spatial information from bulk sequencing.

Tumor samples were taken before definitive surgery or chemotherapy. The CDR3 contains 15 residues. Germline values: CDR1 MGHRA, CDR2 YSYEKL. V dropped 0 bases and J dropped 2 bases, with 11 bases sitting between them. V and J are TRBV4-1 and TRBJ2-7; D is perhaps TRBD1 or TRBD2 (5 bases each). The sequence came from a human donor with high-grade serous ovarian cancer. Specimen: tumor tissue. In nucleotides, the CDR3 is TGCGCCAGCAGCCAAGATGATCCGGGACCCTACGAGCAGTACTTC. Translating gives CASSQDDPGPYEQYF.